Listed here are 20 T cell receptor beta chains from one sample, sequenced in a study of T cell responses to AZD1222 COVID-19 vaccine. The table came from immunoSEQ multiplex PCR; TCRdb's copy has only in-frame clones and leaves some out. The data contain some 250,000 clones, 90% to 95% of them singletons. The starting material was peripheral blood, obtained 28 days after the second AZD1222 dose. The receptors come from an adult who received the AZD1222 COVID-19 vaccine.

The chain recombines TRBV4-2 with TRBJ2-1; D may match TRBD1 or TRBD2 (5 bases each). CDR1 and CDR2 from the germline V gene are LGHNA and YNFKEQ. This CDR3 has 15 residues. V was clipped by 0 bases and J by 7 bases, with 13 bases between them. DNA for the CDR3: TGTGCCAGCAGCCAAGAGGTTGATTGGGGGAATGAGCAGTTCTTC. Residues: CASSQEVDWGNEQFF.

V is TRBV5-4 and J is TRBJ2-7; D unclear. Germline-derived CDR1 and CDR2 are SGHNT and YYREEE (reference sequence). This CDR3 contains 13 residues. V was pared by 4 bases and J by 4 bases, with 12 bases between. In nucleotides, the CDR3 is TGTGCCAGCAGCCATCCCCGGCGGTACGAGCAGTACTTC. It specifies CASSHPRRYEQYF.

This chain links TRBV23-1 with TRBJ2-2; D not certain. TRBV23-1 belongs to the ORF category, with a function that is uncertain. V shed 0 bases and J shed 0 bases, with 11 bases lying between them. The CDR3 has 17 amino acids. The CDR3 DNA reads TGCGCCAGCAGTCAATCCACACATCTCGCGAACACCGGGGAGCTGTTTTTT. Protein: CASSQSTHLANTGELFF.

This clone has only one observation. This rearrangement joins TRBV7-9 to TRBJ1-6; D is ambiguous. With 2 bases removed from V and 8 bases from J, the gap between germline ends came to 7 bases. Germline loops: CDR1 SEHNR, CDR2 FQNEAQ (reference sequence). The CDR3 has 13 amino acids. The DNA of the CDR3 is TGTGCCAGCAGCTTATATGGTGATTCACCCCTCCACTTT. Translating it yields CASSLYGDSPLHF.

This rearrangement joins TRBV2 to TRBJ2-5; 10 nucleotides align to TRBD2. Germline V gene data show CDR1 as SNHLY and CDR2 as FYNNEI. Germline trimming cut 5 bases from V and 5 bases from J; bases unmatched to any gene: 11. CDR3 length: 16 residues. The CDR3, as DNA: TGTGCCAGCAGTCCTCTGCTAGCGGGGGCGCGTGAGACCCAGTACTTC. Amino acid sequence: CASSPLLAGARETQYF.

Remarks on this clone: The same CDR3 is also encoded by other DNA sequences in this sample. This CDR3 reads CATSEGSTDTQYF. CDR3 DNA: TGTGCCACCAGTGAAGGTAGCACAGATACGCAGTATTTT. The chain recombines TRBV24-1 with TRBJ2-3; no reliable D call. V dropped 4 bases and J dropped 0 bases, with 4 bases sitting between them. Germline assignment: CDR1 KGHDR and CDR2 SFDVKD. The CDR3 spans 13 residues.

The chain has TRBV6-6 and TRBJ2-5; 9 nucleotides line up with TRBD1. This CDR3 is built from 16 residues. V lost 4 bases, J lost 3 bases, and 9 bases stayed unmatched. Germline-derived CDR1 and CDR2 are MNHNY and SVGAGI (reference sequence). The CDR3 coding sequence is TGTGCCAGCAGTTCCCGACAGGGGGAATCTAAAGAGACCCAGTACTTC. Translation: CASSSRQGESKETQYF.

This clone was seen a handful of times. This chain connects TRBV7-9 to TRBJ1-1; D call uncertain. Trimming took 5 bases from V and 0 from J, leaving 16 bases between them. The germline gives CDR1 SEHNR, CDR2 FQNEAQ (reference sequence). The CDR3 spans 16 residues. CDR3 nucleotides: TGTGCCAGCAGCATGTTGGCCGTCTTTATGAACACTGAAGCTTTCTTT. It translates to CASSMLAVFMNTEAFF.

This rearrangement joins TRBV6-1 to TRBJ2-7; TRBD2 aligns across 8 bases. The V gene's germline CDR1 is MNHNS and CDR2 SASEGT. V was clipped by 8 bases and J by 2 bases; unmatched bases: 11. The CDR3 spans 15 residues. CDR3 DNA sequence: TGTGCCAGCGATGATCGGACTAGCTCCCCCTACGAGCAGTACTTC. Translation: CASDDRTSSPYEQYF.

The genes are TRBV7-2 and TRBJ2-2, with D perhaps TRBD2 (6 bases). This CDR3 region has 14 residues. V lost 4 bases and J lost 6, with 12 bases in between. Germline assignment: CDR1 SGHTA and CDR2 FQGNSA. CDR3 loop: CASSWPRDSGELFF. The CDR3 coding sequence is TGTGCCAGCAGCTGGCCCCGGGACTCCGGGGAGCTGTTTTTT.

This clone has just one count. The V and J genes are TRBV19 and TRBJ2-3; 8 nucleotides line up with TRBD2. Germline trimming cut 5 bases from V and 5 bases from J; bases unmatched to any gene: 9. The CDR3 runs to 15 residues. The germline V gene encodes CDR1 LNHDA and CDR2 SQIVND (reference sequence). The CDR3 here is CASSPLSGMVDTQYF. CDR3 sequence (DNA): TGTGCCAGTAGTCCCCTTAGCGGGATGGTAGATACGCAGTATTTT. Filled out from reference TRBV19 and TRBJ2-3, the complete variable domain reads DGGITQSPKYLFRKEGQNVTLSCEQNLNHDAMYWYRQDPGQGLRLIYYSQIVNDFQKGDIAEGYSVSREKKESFPLTVTSAQKNPTAFYLCASSPLSGMVDTQYFGPGTRLTVL.

This chain joins TRBV6-2 or TRBV6-3 and TRBJ2-1; D may be TRBD1 (5 bases). Germline CDR1 MNHEY, CDR2 SVGEGT. The length of the CDR3 is 16 residues. Trimming shortened V by 2 bases and J by 4 bases, and 15 bases separated the two germline ends. The CDR3 reads CASSYQGGFSYNEQFF. CDR3 coding DNA: TGTGCCAGCAGTTACCAGGGCGGCTTCTCTTACAATGAGCAGTTCTTC.

The chain employs TRBV10-3 and TRBJ1-6; possibly TRBD1 for D (6 bases). The CDR3 extends over 16 amino acids. V was pared by 0 bases and J by 2 bases, with 8 bases between. CDR1 and CDR2 (germline): ENHRY, SYGVKD. CDR3 in DNA: TGTGCCATCAGTGAGTCTCAGGGGACCTATAATTCACCCCTCCACTTT. This encodes CAISESQGTYNSPLHF.

The V gene is TRBV5-6, the J gene TRBJ2-7; D is tentatively TRBD1 or TRBD2 (5 bases each). Germline V gives CDR1 SGHDT, CDR2 YYEEEE. The CDR3 covers 15 residues. V gave up 2 bases and J gave up 2 bases, with 14 bases separating them. Here the CDR3 DNA reads TGTGCCAGCAGCTTACCACGGGACCCTGCCTACGAGCAGTACTTC. It is translated as CASSLPRDPAYEQYF. The whole variable domain, remainder taken from reference TRBV5-6 and TRBJ2-7, is DAGVTQSPTHLIKTRGQQVTLRCSPKSGHDTVSWYQQALGQGPQFIFQYYEEEERQRGNFPDRFSGHQFPNYSSELNVNALLLGDSALYLCASSLPRDPAYEQYFGPGTRLTVT.

The V gene is TRBV5-6, the J gene TRBJ1-1; no reliable D call. This CDR3 spans 13 amino acids. Deletions cut 1 base from V and 4 bases from J, with 8 bases between. Germline loops: CDR1 SGHDT, CDR2 YYEEEE. The CDR3 loop reads CASSLQVVTEAFF. The CDR3 DNA reads TGTGCCAGCAGCTTGCAGGTGGTCACTGAAGCTTTCTTT.

This rearrangement joins TRBV2 to TRBJ1-5; the D gene is possibly TRBD1 (6 bases). Germline V gene lookup returns CDR1 SNHLY and CDR2 FYNNEI. The CDR3 consists of 15 residues. Trimming stripped 2 bases from V and 3 bases from J, with 11 bases between. The CDR3 DNA sequence: TGTGCCAGCAGTGAACAGCTGGGGGCCAATCAGCCCCAGCATTTT. It translates to CASSEQLGANQPQHF.

The rearrangement links TRBV18 to TRBJ2-7; 10 positions agree with TRBD1. CDR1 and CDR2 (germline): KGHSH, LQKENI. With V trimmed by 3 bases and J by 4 bases, 6 bases remained unmatched. The CDR3 contains 15 residues. CDR3: CASSPAGQGRYEQYF. Here the CDR3 DNA reads TGTGCCAGCTCACCTGCGGGACAGGGGAGGTACGAGCAGTACTTC.

The genes are TRBV5-4 and TRBJ2-1; a possible D gene is TRBD1 (5 bases). Germline CDR1 and CDR2: SGHNT and YYREEE (reference sequence). V was shortened by 5 bases and J by 2 bases, with 11 bases between the two germline ends. The CDR3 is 14 residues long. The CDR3 coding sequence is TGTGCCAGCAGTTCGGCAGGGACCTACAATGAGCAGTTCTTC. Encoded protein: CASSSAGTYNEQFF.

The V and J genes are TRBV7-9 and TRBJ1-3; no definite D call. With 5 bases removed from V and 1 base from J, the gap between germline ends came to 12 bases. This CDR3 contains 15 residues. Germline V CDR1 and CDR2: SEHNR, FQNEAQ (reference sequence). The DNA of the CDR3 is TGTGCCAGCAGCCCCAGGAAAGTATCTGGAAACACCATATATTTT. Translating gives CASSPRKVSGNTIYF.

V is TRBV3-1 (or the pseudogene TRBV3-2) and J is TRBJ1-1; D not resolved. The CDR3 length is 14 residues. The ends were cut back, 5 bases at V and 2 bases at J, with 12 bases in the middle. From germline, CDR1 is LGHDT and CDR2 YNNKEL (reference sequence). The CDR3 spells CASSAQMGNTEAFF. CDR3 sequence (DNA): TGTGCCAGCAGCGCACAAATGGGAAACACTGAAGCTTTCTTT.